Below, 24 T cell receptor beta chains from the same sample are listed, as sequenced in a study of shared clonotypes between healthy human individuals. Clones were sequenced by immunoSEQ multiplex PCR, and TCRdb holds only the in-frame ones, with some missing. The table has some 2,500,000 clones, over 85% seen once. Sequencing was carried out using naive CD4+ T cells from PBMCs. The sample's subset: CD45RA+ positively selected. The receptors were gathered from a man younger than 35 in good health. Some clones in this sample may be carry-over from other donors' samples.

The V gene is TRBV19, the J gene TRBJ1-2; tentative D call: TRBD1 (6 bases). The germline V gene has CDR1 LNHDA and CDR2 SQIVND (reference sequence). Deletions cut 3 bases from V and 3 bases from J, with 14 bases between. The CDR3 has 15 residues. The DNA for the CDR3 is TGTGCCAGTAGTATTCGGGGGCGAATCCACTATGGCTACACCTTC. It encodes CASSIRGRIHYGYTF.

V usage is TRBV5-6 and J usage is TRBJ1-3, with unresolved D. The germline CDR1 and CDR2 sequences are SGHDT and YYEEEE. Trimming removed 2 bases from V and 0 bases from J, with 9 bases in between. The CDR3 sequence is 15 residues long. CDR3 sequence reads: CASSFRRSSGNTIYF. For the CDR3, the DNA is TGTGCCAGCAGCTTTAGGCGGAGCTCTGGAAACACCATATATTTT.

This clone was seen once. This chain connects TRBV10-3 to TRBJ2-3; D remains unclear. The CDR3 runs 13 residues. The V gene's germline CDR1 is ENHRY and CDR2 SYGVKD. Trimming took 3 bases from V and 4 from J, leaving 8 bases between them. CDR3 DNA: TGTGCCATCAGTGAACAAGGGCCAGATACGCAGTATTTT. Translation gives CAISEQGPDTQYF.

The chain links TRBV28 to TRBJ1-5; no reliable D call. V was clipped by 4 bases and J by 4 bases, with 11 bases between them. The CDR3 consists of 14 residues. Germline V gene sequence: CDR1 MDHEN, CDR2 SYDVKM. CDR3 amino acids: CASSYGRGNQPQHF. The CDR3, as DNA: TGTGCCAGCAGTTACGGCCGTGGAAATCAGCCCCAGCATTTT. The whole variable domain, remainder taken from reference TRBV28 and TRBJ1-5, is DVKVTQSSRYLVKRTGEKVFLECVQDMDHENMFWYRQDPGLGLRLIYFSYDVKMKEKGDIPEGYSVSREKKERFSLILESASTNQTSMYLCASSYGRGNQPQHFGDGTRLSIL.

Note on this clone: The sample has other DNA sequences that encode this CDR3 too. The V call is TRBV7-2, the J call TRBJ1-4; D perhaps matches TRBD1 (5 bases). With 5 bases removed from V and 6 bases from J, the gap between germline ends came to 13 bases. The CDR3 spans 14 residues. Germline V gene lookup returns CDR1 SGHTA and CDR2 FQGNSA. CDR3 nucleotide sequence: TGTGCCAGCAGCCAGCAGGGTACCTATGAAAAACTGTTTTTT. The encoded protein is CASSQQGTYEKLFF.

This clone was detected only once. This chain joins TRBV27 and TRBJ1-1; the match to TRBD1 covers 7 bases. J gave up 7 bases and V 6 bases, and 14 bases lay outside the gene matches. Germline CDR1 MNHEY, CDR2 SMNVEV (reference sequence). The CDR3 has 15 residues. The CDR3 sequence: CASRIMRSGQFEAFF. The CDR3 DNA sequence: TGTGCCAGCAGGATAATGCGCTCGGGACAGTTTGAAGCTTTCTTT.

The chain uses TRBV28 and TRBJ1-5, with 8 bases lining up with TRBD1. CDR1 and CDR2 (germline): MDHEN, SYDVKM. The CDR3 spans 15 residues. J lost 4 bases, V lost 6 bases, and 8 bases had no gene match. CDR3 DNA sequence: TGTGCCAGCAGCTCCCGGGACAGGTTAAATCAGCCCCAGCATTTT. It yields the protein CASSSRDRLNQPQHF.

This clone was seen once. The chain has TRBV5-1 and TRBJ1-1, with no clear D. The V end was cut by 0 bases, the J end by 3 bases, with 9 bases between. Germline CDR1 and CDR2: SGHRS and YFSETQ. CDR3 length: 14 amino acids. CDR3 nucleotides: TGCGCCAGCAGCTTGGACGGGCTGGACACTGAAGCTTTCTTT. It is translated as CASSLDGLDTEAFF.

The chain carries TRBV5-1 and TRBJ2-1; 9 bases are shared with TRBD2. The junction had 7 bases not matched to a gene; V was cut back by 4 bases and J by 8 bases. Germline V gene lookup returns CDR1 SGHRS and CDR2 YFSETQ. This CDR3 is built from 14 residues. CDR3 DNA: TGCGCCAGCAGCCCCGGGGAGCGGGGGGATGAGCAGTTCTTC. Residues: CASSPGERGDEQFF. Full variable domain (missing parts from reference TRBV5-1 and TRBJ2-1): KAGVTQTPRYLIKTRGQQVTLSCSPISGHRSVSWYQQTPGQGLQFLFEYFSETQRNKGNFPGRFSGRQFSNSRSEMNVSTLELGDSALYLCASSPGERGDEQFFGPGTRLTVL.

The chain joins TRBV27 to TRBJ2-7; D may correspond to TRBD1 or TRBD2 (6 bases each). Germline CDR1 MNHEY, CDR2 SMNVEV (reference sequence). The V end lost 1 base, the J end lost 5 bases, and 15 bases lay between the germline ends. CDR3 length equals 15 residues. DNA for the CDR3: TGTGCCAGCAGTTTATGGGGGGCCGGGGGCCACGAGCAGTACTTC. It translates to CASSLWGAGGHEQYF.

The V call is TRBV7-9, the J call TRBJ1-4; the D is unclear. Germline-derived CDR1 and CDR2 are SEHNR and FQNEAQ (reference sequence). The CDR3 contains 14 residues. Trimming left V 5 bases short and J 8 bases short, with 15 bases between. The DNA of the CDR3 is TGTGCCAGCAGCCCGCCGGAGACGGGGGAAAAACTGTTTTTT. Its protein product is CASSPPETGEKLFF.

This clone was counted between two and nine times. The V call is TRBV6-5, the J call TRBJ1-1; possibly TRBD1 for D (5 bases). The CDR3 is made up of 12 amino acids. V lost 8 bases, J lost 5 bases, and 12 bases lay in between. Per the germline V gene, CDR1 is MNHEY and CDR2 is SVGAGI. CDR3 sequence reads: CASAGGGTEAFF. DNA for the CDR3: TGTGCCAGCGCGGGCGGGGGGACTGAAGCTTTCTTT.

The J gene is TRBJ2-6, the V gene TRBV28; D is undetermined. The V gene's germline CDR1 is MDHEN and CDR2 SYDVKM. CDR3 length: 12 amino acids. With 5 bases removed from V and 2 bases from J, the gap between germline ends came to 1 base. CDR3 sequence (DNA): TGTGCCAGCAGTGCTGGGGCCAACGTCCTGACTTTC. Its protein product is CASSAGANVLTF.

The chain combines TRBV2 with TRBJ1-1, with 11 bases that match TRBD1. Per germline, CDR1 SNHLY and CDR2 FYNNEI. The CDR3 totals 15 residues. With 6 bases clipped from V and 5 bases from J, the junction kept 8 bases outside the gene matches. CDR3 nucleotides: TGTGCCAGCAGGCCATTCGGGACAGGGGGAACTGAAGCTTTCTTT. It encodes CASRPFGTGGTEAFF.

This rearrangement joins TRBV7-9 to TRBJ2-5, with D possibly being TRBD1 (6 bases). V was cut by 5 bases and J by 4 bases, with 14 bases left in between. The CDR3 loop spans 14 amino acids. CDR1 and CDR2 (germline): SEHNR, FQNEAQ (reference sequence). CDR3 nucleotide sequence: TGTGCCAGCAGCGCCCAGGTGGGGGCAGAGACCCAGTACTTC. This translates into CASSAQVGAETQYF.

CDR3 DNA sequence: TGTGCCAGCAGCGTCGGGAGGGCTTGGCGTGAGCAGTTCTTC. The encoded protein is CASSVGRAWREQFF. This chain connects TRBV5-6 to TRBJ2-1, with 8 bases matching TRBD2. V was clipped by 4 bases and J by 9 bases; unmatched bases: 9. This CDR3 is built from 14 residues. CDR1 is SGHDT, CDR2 YYEEEE, per germline.

The chain couples TRBV18 to TRBJ1-1; TRBD1 aligns across 8 bases. This CDR3 has 14 amino acids. J lost 4 bases, V lost 5 bases, and 6 bases had no gene match. Germline-derived CDR1 and CDR2 are KGHSH and LQKENI. CDR3 nucleotides: TGTGCCAGCTCAGCACAGGGGGAAGGCACTGAAGCTTTCTTT. It translates to CASSAQGEGTEAFF.

This chain uses TRBV7-9 with TRBJ1-2; D uncertain. The germline V gene has CDR1 SEHNR and CDR2 FQNEAQ (reference sequence). Trimming cost V 5 bases and J 7 bases, with 8 bases left between them. The CDR3 contains 11 residues. CDR3 sequence (DNA): TGTGCCAGCAGCCGGGAGGGTGGCTACACCTTC. This sequence encodes CASSREGGYTF.

For this clone: At the DNA level, this CDR3 is encoded by other sequences in the same sample as well. The chain uses TRBV5-1 and TRBJ2-5, with 9 nucleotides matching TRBD1. Germline values: CDR1 SGHRS, CDR2 YFSETQ. CDR3 size: 15 residues. Trimming cost V 0 bases and J 2 bases; bases outside gene matches: 2. The CDR3 DNA sequence: TGCGCCAGCAGCTTGGGGGACAGGGCTCAAGAGACCCAGTACTTC. It specifies CASSLGDRAQETQYF.

This sequence joins TRBV18 and TRBJ2-7; 12 nucleotides agree with TRBD1. The CDR3 has 15 residues. V shed 4 bases and J 6 bases; nucleotides not matched to a gene: 7. Germline CDR1 is KGHSH and CDR2 is LQKENI. The CDR3 here is CASSLPGQGASEQYF. The CDR3 DNA reads as TGTGCCAGCTCACTTCCGGGACAGGGGGCTTCCGAGCAGTACTTC.

The chain links TRBV5-1 to TRBJ1-2; the D gene is possibly TRBD1 (5 bases). V was trimmed by 5 bases and J by 4 bases, leaving 12 bases between them. CDR3 size: 13 residues. Germline CDR1 and CDR2: SGHRS and YFSETQ. CDR3 sequence: CASRTAEGYGYTF. The CDR3 DNA follows: TGCGCCAGCAGGACAGCCGAAGGCTATGGCTACACCTTC.

A remark on this clone: Other nucleotide sequences in the sample specify the same CDR3. J is TRBJ1-2 and V is TRBV19; perhaps TRBD1 as D (5 bases). Germline assignment: CDR1 LNHDA and CDR2 SQIVND (reference sequence). The CDR3 covers 13 residues. Between the trimmed V and J ends, which lost 4 bases and 5 bases, there was a span of 11 bases. CDR3 in amino acids: CASSTRDGYGYTF. The DNA of the CDR3 is TGTGCCAGTAGTACCCGGGACGGTTATGGCTACACCTTC. Full variable domain (rest looked up from reference TRBV19 and TRBJ1-2): DGGITQSPKYLFRKEGQNVTLSCEQNLNHDAMYWYRQDPGQGLRLIYYSQIVNDFQKGDIAEGYSVSREKKESFPLTVTSAQKNPTAFYLCASSTRDGYGYTFGSGTRLTVV.

This chain connects TRBV11-2 to TRBJ2-7; no reliable D call. Germline CDR1 and CDR2: SGHAT and FQNNGV. The CDR3 covers 13 residues. V was clipped by 2 bases and J by 7 bases, with 12 bases between them. In DNA form, the CDR3 reads TGTGCCAGCAGCTTAACCTTGGATGGGGAGCAGTACTTC. Translation: CASSLTLDGEQYF.

This clone was detected once. J is TRBJ1-4 and V is TRBV18; TRBD1 aligns across 10 bases. Losses at the gene ends were 4 bases for V and 8 bases for J; bases not matched to a gene: 13. This CDR3 region has 17 residues. Germline values: CDR1 KGHSH, CDR2 LQKENI. CDR3 nucleotide sequence: TGTGCCAGCTCACTAACACTGGGACAGGGGACGATGGAAAAACTGTTTTTT. This codes for CASSLTLGQGTMEKLFF.